The 23 T cell receptor beta chains reported below all come from one sample, sequenced in a study of read filtering for tumor transcriptome and immune sequencing. From about 0.4 ug of RNA, a library with molecular barcoded alpha/delta and beta/gamma adaptors was made. TCRdb re-called the reads through MiXCR, storing one row per CDR3 protein. The data hold tens of thousands of distinct CDR3 sequences, with 20% to 25% observed a single time. Source material: a population of CD138-negative cells sorted from bone marrow. The receptors stem from a donor at least 40 years old with multiple myeloma.

CDR3 sequence: CASSLGALAGRSDTQYF. CDR3 in DNA: TGTGCCAGCAGCTTAGGGGCACTAGCGGGAAGGTCAGATACGCAGTATTTT. The gene calls are TRBV7-8 and TRBJ2-3, with TRBD2 matching 10 bases. The ends lost 1 base at V and 4 bases at J; junction bases unmatched: 8. This CDR3 has 17 amino acids. The germline CDR1 and CDR2 sequences are SGHVS and FQNEAQ.

On this clonotype itself: One base away lies a much larger clone, so this may be a sequencing read error. This chain joins TRBV2 and TRBJ2-1; D not resolved. There are 13 residues in the CDR3. Germline V lookup: CDR1 SNHLY, CDR2 FYNNEI. Trimming removed 6 bases from V and 9 bases from J, with 15 bases in between. CDR3 in amino acids: CASSSNHVREQFF. CDR3 nucleotide sequence: TGTGCCAGCAGCTCGAACCACGTTCGTGAGCAGTTCTTC.

This clonotype rates as medium-sized. The chain combines TRBV20-1 with TRBJ1-2; D gene ambiguous. This CDR3 has 12 amino acids. Germline V gene sequence: CDR1 DFQATT, CDR2 SNEGSKA (reference sequence). V lost 6 bases, J lost 4 bases, and 12 bases lay in between. The DNA for the CDR3 is TGCAGTGCCGGTCCGTCGCCCTATGGCTACACCTTC. It encodes CSAGPSPYGYTF.

This clonotype has a count of ten or more. This chain uses TRBV20-1 with TRBJ1-4, with D maybe TRBD1 (6 bases). The CDR3 has 17 residues. Trimming removed 6 bases at V and 8 bases at J, with 28 bases between. CDR1 is DFQATT, CDR2 SNEGSKA, per germline (reference sequence). CDR3 residues: CSAPPENWDTSPEKLFF. The CDR3, as DNA: TGCAGTGCCCCTCCGGAAAACTGGGACACCTCGCCAGAAAAACTGTTTTTT.

This clonotype has a count of ten or more. This rearrangement joins TRBV7-6 to TRBJ2-2, with TRBD1 matching over 9 bases. J lost 3 bases, V lost 5 bases, and 13 bases had no gene match. The CDR3 covers 18 residues. Germline V gene sequence: CDR1 SGHVS, CDR2 FNYEAQ. The CDR3 spells CASSKPPRDRDDTGELFF. The CDR3 nucleotides are TGTGCCAGCAGCAAACCCCCGAGGGACAGGGACGACACCGGGGAGCTGTTTTTT.

The table lists this clonotype with many counts. The rearrangement links TRBV5-1 to TRBJ2-5; 10 bases fit TRBD2. The CDR3 covers 15 residues. After removal of 2 bases from V and 4 bases from J, the junction contained 5 bases not matched to a gene. Looked up from germline, CDR1 is SGHRS and CDR2 is YFSETQ. In DNA form, the CDR3 reads TGCGCCAGCAGCTTCCCTAGCGGGGGAGGAGAGACCCAGTACTTC. Amino acids: CASSFPSGGGETQYF.

This clonotype was recorded at least ten times. The genes are TRBV20-1 and TRBJ2-1, with 10 positions matching TRBD2. Germline V gene sequence: CDR1 DFQATT, CDR2 SNEGSKA (reference sequence). V shed 4 bases, J shed 9 bases, and the junction held 9 bases outside the gene matches. This CDR3 spans 14 amino acids. CDR3 region: CSAKFSGGNGEQFF. The CDR3 DNA reads as TGCAGTGCTAAGTTTAGCGGGGGGAACGGTGAGCAGTTCTTC.

Note on this clonotype: Just one base apart from a much larger clone, this may be a read error. The chain links TRBV6-5 to TRBJ2-3; TRBD1 matches at 10 bases. Looked up from germline, CDR1 is MNHEY and CDR2 is SVGAGI. The CDR3 runs 15 residues. The CDR3 reads CASSYSGTGADTQCF. The CDR3, as DNA: TGTGCCAGCAGTTACTCAGGGACAGGGGCAGATACGCAGTGTTTT.

This clonotype was observed a handful of times. Just one base apart from a much larger clone, this may be a read error. V is TRBV5-1 and J is TRBJ1-1; D call uncertain. Trimming left V 0 bases short and J 4 bases short, with 7 bases between. The CDR3 runs to 13 residues. In germline, CDR1 is SGHRS, CDR2 YFSETQ. In DNA, the CDR3 is TGCGCCAGCAGCTTGGAAGCAGCCACTGAAGCTTTCTTT. Translation: CASSLEAATEAFF.

This clonotype was seen many times. The chain combines TRBV29-1 with TRBJ2-2; D might be TRBD1 (6 bases). Germline V CDR1 and CDR2: SQVTM, ANQGSEA. CDR3 length equals 13 residues. V shed 1 base and J shed 6 bases, with 9 bases lying between them. In nucleotides, the CDR3 is TGCAGCGTTGAAGGATCAGGGGCCGGGGAGCTGTTTTTT. Translation: CSVEGSGAGELFF.

This clonotype appeared many times. The rearrangement links TRBV7-9 to TRBJ2-5, with 11 nucleotides matching TRBD2. The CDR3 has 18 residues. With V trimmed by 5 bases and J by 9 bases, 20 bases remained unmatched. Germline CDR1 is SEHNR and CDR2 is FQNEAQ (reference sequence). This CDR3 reads CASSKPTRLAGGQEPQYF. For the CDR3, the DNA is TGTGCCAGCAGCAAACCCACTCGGCTAGCGGGGGGCCAGGAGCCCCAGTACTTC.

This clonotype was seen just once. This could be a read error, since a much larger clone is one nucleotide away. This sequence joins TRBV3-1 and TRBJ2-5, with D perhaps TRBD2 (5 bases). In germline, CDR1 is LGHDT, CDR2 YNNKEL (reference sequence). The CDR3 consists of 15 residues. Trimming pared 4 bases from V and 5 bases from J, leaving 17 bases between. CDR3 loop: CASSRGGPADETQYF. Here the CDR3 DNA reads TGTGCCAGCAGCCGAGGAGGCCCCGCGGATGAGACCCAGTACTTC.

This clonotype was counted between two and nine times. The gene calls are TRBV7-9 and TRBJ2-3; D call uncertain. V was pared by 7 bases and J by 0 bases, with 11 bases between. CDR1 is SEHNR, CDR2 FQNEAQ, per germline (reference sequence). This CDR3 has 14 amino acids. CDR3 sequence reads: CASKDFFSTDTQYF. The CDR3 region has the DNA TGTGCCAGCAAAGACTTCTTCAGCACAGATACGCAGTATTTT.

The J gene is TRBJ1-1, the V gene TRBV28; D unresolved. V dropped 6 bases and J dropped 3 bases, with 8 bases sitting between them. CDR1 is MDHEN and CDR2 is SYDVKM in the germline V gene. This CDR3 is 12 amino acids long. Written as DNA, the CDR3 is TGTGCCAGCAGCTACATATACACTGAAGCTTTCTTT. This encodes CASSYIYTEAFF.

At least ten counts were recorded for this clonotype. The V gene is TRBV5-1, the J gene TRBJ1-4; 7 nucleotides match TRBD1. Germline loops: CDR1 SGHRS, CDR2 YFSETQ. V gave up 5 bases and J gave up 3 bases; unmatched junction bases: 1. The CDR3 runs to 13 residues. CDR3 loop: CASSGTANEKLFF. CDR3 nucleotide sequence: TGCGCCAGCAGTGGGACAGCTAATGAAAAACTGTTTTTT.

This clonotype has ten or more counts. The rearrangement joins TRBV29-1 to TRBJ2-3; unclear D gene. Germline lookup yields CDR1 SQVTM and CDR2 ANQGSEA. CDR3 length: 15 residues. The germline V and J ends were trimmed by 5 bases and 5 bases, with 20 bases remaining between them. CDR3 protein: CSVPTPLGRRDTQYF. As DNA, the CDR3 is TGCAGCGTTCCAACCCCTCTCGGCCGAAGAGATACGCAGTATTTT.

This clonotype turned up a few times. V is TRBV5-1 and J is TRBJ2-1; TRBD1 matches at 7 bases. V gave up 3 bases and J gave up 6 bases; unmatched junction bases: 12. In germline, CDR1 is SGHRS, CDR2 YFSETQ. This CDR3 spans 16 amino acids. The CDR3 loop is CASSSPPGAGGNEQFF. Written as DNA, the CDR3 is TGCGCCAGCAGCTCTCCGCCCGGGGCAGGGGGCAATGAGCAGTTCTTC.

In its sample, this clonotype was seen many times. This chain links TRBV20-1 with TRBJ2-2; no clear D gene. Germline CDR1 is DFQATT and CDR2 is SNEGSKA (reference sequence). This CDR3 contains 12 residues. V lost 6 bases and J lost 5, with 10 bases in between. This CDR3 reads CSAPYRTGELFF. CDR3 bases: TGCAGTGCCCCTTATCGGACCGGGGAGCTGTTTTTT.

In DNA, the CDR3 is TGCGCCAGCAGCTTGGTGAATACGCAGTATTTT. Protein: CASSLVNTQYF. This chain connects TRBV5-1 to TRBJ2-3, with D hard to call. V lost 0 bases to trimming and J lost 7 bases, with 3 bases between them. This CDR3 contains 11 residues. Germline values: CDR1 SGHRS, CDR2 YFSETQ. The full variable domain, rest sourced from reference TRBV5-1 and TRBJ2-3, is KAGVTQTPRYLIKTRGQQVTLSCSPISGHRSVSWYQQTPGQGLQFLFEYFSETQRNKGNFPGRFSGRQFSNSRSEMNVSTLELGDSALYLCASSLVNTQYFGPGTRLTVL.

As regards this clonotype: It may be a read error: a sequence one base away is much more abundant. CDR3 sequence: CASGRRGRLYQETQYF. The CDR3 DNA reads TGTGCCAGCGGCCGGCGGGGCAGGTTGTACCAAGAGACCCAGTACTTC. V and J are TRBV28 and TRBJ2-5; TRBD2 is a possible D gene (6 bases). V lost 8 bases and J 0 bases, leaving 19 bases between the germline ends. In germline, CDR1 is MDHEN, CDR2 SYDVKM. This CDR3 is built from 16 residues.

This clonotype occurred many times. The chain has TRBV7-9 and TRBJ2-2; D is possibly TRBD1 or TRBD2 (5 bases each). The CDR3 runs to 15 residues. The V and J ends lost 2 bases and 2 bases respectively, with 9 bases between them. Looked up from germline, CDR1 is SEHNR and CDR2 is FQNEAQ (reference sequence). The CDR3 DNA is TGTGCCAGCAGCTTACTGGGGGAAAACACCGGGGAGCTGTTTTTT. Residues: CASSLLGENTGELFF.

This clonotype was recorded many times. This rearrangement joins TRBV5-1 to TRBJ1-1; D remains unclear. Trimming took 4 bases from V and 0 from J, leaving 7 bases between them. The CDR3 loop spans 13 amino acids. The germline V gene has CDR1 SGHRS and CDR2 YFSETQ. CDR3 nucleotides: TGCGCCAGCAGCAAGACCCTGAACACTGAAGCTTTCTTT. This codes for CASSKTLNTEAFF.

This clonotype was picked up many times. V is TRBV12-3 or TRBV12-4 and J is TRBJ2-7; 7 bases match TRBD1. The ends lost 2 bases at V and 0 bases at J; junction bases unmatched: 16. The CDR3 has 19 amino acids. CDR3 residues: CASSLTLGQARPSSYEQYF. CDR3 DNA: TGTGCCAGCAGTTTAACGCTCGGACAGGCGCGCCCGAGCTCCTACGAGCAGTACTTC.